The next 26 T cell receptor beta chains were all read from a single sample in a study of PD-1 blockade in classical Hodgkin lymphoma. The patients all showed relapse after autologous stem cell transplantation, while their brentuximab vedotin exposure varied. It was by magnetic negative selection that CD4+ T cells were purified from thawed PBMCs. The data were produced by immunoSEQ multiplex PCR, yet TCRdb's version contains in-frame clones alone and is incomplete. The sample yields over 30,000 clones, about 93% seen once. The sequencing here drew on CD4+ T cells from blood, taken at baseline. The receptors shown here come from a human donor with classical Hodgkin lymphoma.

V gene TRBV6-1 combines with J gene TRBJ1-4; D not resolved. This CDR3 has 15 amino acids. Germline lookup yields CDR1 MNHNS and CDR2 SASEGT. V was clipped by 0 bases and J by 5 bases, with 10 bases between them. CDR3 sequence: CASSEAAGYNEKLFF. The CDR3 coding sequence is TGTGCCAGCAGTGAAGCGGCAGGCTACAATGAAAAACTGTTTTTT.

The chain is built from TRBV6-4 and TRBJ2-2; D is unresolved. V lost 7 bases to trimming and J lost 0 bases, with 9 bases between them. Germline CDR1 MRHNA, CDR2 SNTAGT. The CDR3 spans 14 residues. CDR3 sequence reads: CASTETANTGELFF. CDR3 nucleotide sequence: TGTGCCAGCACCGAGACGGCGAACACCGGGGAGCTGTTTTTT.

V usage is TRBV9 and J usage is TRBJ1-1; TRBD1 might be the D (5 bases). In germline, CDR1 is SGDLS, CDR2 YYNGEE. There are 16 residues in the CDR3. V lost 3 bases, J lost 7 bases, and 22 bases lay in between. The CDR3 DNA reads as TGTGCCAGCAGCGAGGGCGACGGGTCGGGGCGCGATGAAGCTTTCTTT. Protein: CASSEGDGSGRDEAFF.

This sequence joins TRBV6-1 and TRBJ1-5, with D unresolved. Trimming removed 8 bases from V and 4 bases from J, with 12 bases in between. The CDR3 consists of 13 residues. The germline V gene encodes CDR1 MNHNS and CDR2 SASEGT. In DNA form, the CDR3 reads TGTGCCAGCGCAGAGGGCCTAAATCAGCCCCAGCATTTT. The encoded protein is CASAEGLNQPQHF.

The chain recombines TRBV11-2 with TRBJ2-7, with 10 bases that match TRBD1. Germline lookup yields CDR1 SGHAT and CDR2 FQNNGV. V shed 5 bases, J shed 6 bases, and the junction held 10 bases outside the gene matches. The CDR3 has 15 amino acids. The DNA of the CDR3 is TGTGCCAGCAGCGACCTCCGGGACAGGGGTTTCGAGCAGTACTTC. It codes for CASSDLRDRGFEQYF.

The J gene is TRBJ1-4, the V gene TRBV18; D gene uncertain. The germline V and J ends were trimmed by 6 bases and 8 bases, with 7 bases remaining between them. The V gene's germline CDR1 is KGHSH and CDR2 LQKENI. The CDR3 runs to 11 residues. The CDR3 bases are TGTGCCAGCTCTAAGGAGGAAAAACTGTTTTTT. Its protein is CASSKEEKLFF.

This clone has just one count. The rearrangement uses TRBV10-3 and TRBJ2-7; no definite D call. The CDR3 is 15 residues long. V gave up 0 bases and J gave up 0 bases, with 9 bases separating them. Germline V gene lookup returns CDR1 ENHRY and CDR2 SYGVKD. CDR3 coding DNA: TGTGCCATCAGTGAGTCGATCTTTCCCTCCTACGAGCAGTACTTC. Translated: CAISESIFPSYEQYF.

The V call is TRBV19, the J call TRBJ1-1, with a possible D match to TRBD1 (5 bases). Germline CDR1 is LNHDA and CDR2 is SQIVND (reference sequence). V dropped 3 bases and J dropped 5 bases, with 13 bases sitting between them. The CDR3 is 14 amino acids. The CDR3 here is CASSITGFITEAFF. The CDR3, as DNA: TGTGCCAGTAGTATTACAGGTTTTATAACTGAAGCTTTCTTT.

The chain links TRBV27 to TRBJ2-3; 9 nucleotides line up with TRBD2. The CDR3 runs to 17 residues. The V and J ends lost 1 base and 11 bases, in that order; junction bases with no gene match: 16. Germline CDR1 reads MNHEY; CDR2 reads SMNVEV (reference sequence). This CDR3 is CASSLFGSGSSGIGQYF. CDR3 sequence (DNA): TGTGCCAGCAGTTTATTCGGATCGGGGTCTAGCGGGATTGGGCAGTATTTT.

This rearrangement joins TRBV15 to TRBJ2-3, with 8 bases lining up with TRBD2. The CDR3 loop spans 18 amino acids. The germline V gene encodes CDR1 LNHNV and CDR2 YYDKDF (reference sequence). With V trimmed by 5 bases and J by 3 bases, 16 bases remained unmatched. The CDR3 bases are TGTGCCACCAGCGTAGGGATTCGTGGCGGGAGGAGGACAGATACGCAGTATTTT. It yields the protein CATSVGIRGGRRTDTQYF.

The chain recombines TRBV5-1 with TRBJ1-3; possibly TRBD1 for D (6 bases). The CDR3 extends over 16 amino acids. Per the germline V gene, CDR1 is SGHRS and CDR2 is YFSETQ. Deletions cut 1 base from V and 0 bases from J, with 11 bases between. This CDR3 reads CASSLLTGFSGNTIYF. Written as DNA, the CDR3 is TGCGCCAGCAGCTTGTTGACAGGTTTCTCTGGAAACACCATATATTTT.

This chain uses TRBV6-1 with TRBJ2-7, with a possible D match to TRBD1 (6 bases). The V gene's germline CDR1 is MNHNS and CDR2 SASEGT. V was trimmed by 2 bases and J by 4 bases, leaving 24 bases between them. There are 18 residues in the CDR3. The CDR3 loop is CASSEFSLGAAVGYEQYF. Written as DNA, the CDR3 is TGTGCCAGCAGTGAATTTAGTCTGGGGGCAGCGGTGGGTTACGAGCAGTACTTC.

The chain is built from TRBV11-2 and TRBJ2-1; possibly TRBD1 or TRBD2 for D (6 bases each). The germline gives CDR1 SGHAT, CDR2 FQNNGV. V dropped 4 bases and J dropped 4 bases, with 17 bases sitting between them. This CDR3 spans 16 amino acids. CDR3 nucleotide sequence: TGTGCCAGCAGCTCCCTCAAAGGGGGGTATTACAATGAGCAGTTCTTC. This translates into CASSSLKGGYYNEQFF.

The chain carries TRBV6-5 and TRBJ1-1, with 7 bases that match TRBD1. Trimming at V came to 7 bases and at J to 4 bases, leaving 9 bases not matched to a gene. CDR3 length: 14 residues. CDR1 is MNHEY and CDR2 is SVGAGI in the germline V gene. The CDR3 is CASITHRGGTEAFF. As DNA, the CDR3 is TGTGCCAGCATCACCCACAGGGGTGGCACTGAAGCTTTCTTT.

J is TRBJ1-2 and V is TRBV30, with 8 bases lining up with TRBD1. Trimming took 7 bases from V and 3 from J; bases not matched to a gene: 13. This CDR3 region has 15 residues. The V gene's germline CDR1 is GTSNPN and CDR2 SVGIG (reference sequence). CDR3 nucleotide sequence: TGTGCCTCAAAAGTCGGGACAGGCTATTACTATGGCTACACCTTC. It specifies CASKVGTGYYYGYTF.

This sequence joins TRBV6-1 and TRBJ1-1; tentative D call: TRBD1 (6 bases). The length of the CDR3 is 16 residues. Trimming took off 2 bases at V and 1 base at J, with 14 bases between the two ends. The V gene's germline CDR1 is MNHNS and CDR2 SASEGT. Here the CDR3 reads CASSEWGWGANTEAFF. The CDR3 DNA reads as TGTGCCAGCAGTGAATGGGGTTGGGGGGCGAACACTGAAGCTTTCTTT.

This chain's CDR3 is CASSQDDFKETQYF. Here the CDR3 DNA reads TGTGCCAGCAGCCAAGATGACTTCAAGGAGACCCAGTACTTC. This chain uses TRBV14 with TRBJ2-5; D call uncertain. V lost 0 bases, J lost 5 bases, and 10 bases lay in between. The CDR3 is 14 amino acids. Germline V gene sequence: CDR1 SGHDN, CDR2 FVKESK.

This chain uses TRBV2 with TRBJ1-1; D is unclear. Germline CDR1 and CDR2: SNHLY and FYNNEI. The V gene lost 3 bases and the J gene lost 4 bases, with 9 bases spanning the gap. The CDR3 extends over 13 amino acids. CDR3 coding DNA: TGTGCCAGCAGTGATCAAGGCGCCACTGAAGCTTTCTTT. Translation gives CASSDQGATEAFF.

The gene calls are TRBV6-1 and TRBJ2-3, with 9 bases matching TRBD1. V lost 8 bases to trimming and J lost 3 bases; unmatched junction nucleotides: 0. This CDR3 comprises 12 residues. Per the germline V gene, CDR1 is MNHNS and CDR2 is SASEGT. The CDR3 nucleotides read TGTGCCAGCGGGACAGGGACAGATACGCAGTATTTT. It codes for CASGTGTDTQYF.

V gene TRBV15 combines with J gene TRBJ1-4; 10 bases align to TRBD1. This CDR3 has 15 amino acids. Germline CDR1 LNHNV, CDR2 YYDKDF (reference sequence). V gave up 1 base and J gave up 8 bases; unmatched junction bases: 4. The CDR3 DNA follows: TGTGCCACCAGCAGAGCCGACAGGGGGCGCGAAAAACTGTTTTTT. This translates into CATSRADRGREKLFF.

The chain employs TRBV19 and TRBJ1-2, with D perhaps matching TRBD1 (5 bases). CDR1 is LNHDA and CDR2 is SQIVND in the germline V gene (reference sequence). Trimming left V 6 bases short and J 4 bases short, with 15 bases between. This CDR3 spans 14 amino acids. The CDR3 spells CASRTPGPTYGYTF. The CDR3 DNA sequence: TGTGCCAGTAGGACACCGGGACCGACCTATGGCTACACCTTC. Drawing the rest from reference TRBV19 and TRBJ1-2, the complete variable domain is DGGITQSPKYLFRKEGQNVTLSCEQNLNHDAMYWYRQDPGQGLRLIYYSQIVNDFQKGDIAEGYSVSREKKESFPLTVTSAQKNPTAFYLCASRTPGPTYGYTFGSGTRLTVV.

This chain uses TRBV7-2 with TRBJ2-5; D not resolved. The CDR3 loop spans 12 amino acids. Trimming removed 3 bases from V and 4 bases from J, with 6 bases in between. Germline CDR1 reads SGHTA; CDR2 reads FQGNSA. CDR3 sequence (DNA): TGTGCCAGCAGCTTTATGGGAGAGACCCAGTACTTC. This sequence encodes CASSFMGETQYF.

This clone was picked up one time. This chain uses TRBV5-1 with TRBJ2-7; 10 bases fit TRBD1. CDR3 length equals 15 residues. V was clipped by 0 bases and J by 5 bases; unmatched bases: 5. CDR1 is SGHRS and CDR2 is YFSETQ in the germline V gene. Written as DNA, the CDR3 is TGCGCCAGCAGCTTGGGTGGGACAGGGGCCGACGAGCAGTACTTC. Translated: CASSLGGTGADEQYF.

The chain recombines TRBV10-1 with TRBJ2-7; 7 bases align to TRBD1. Germline CDR1 and CDR2: WNHNN and SYGVQD (reference sequence). The CDR3 has 14 residues. V dropped 4 bases and J dropped 2; count of bases not matched to a gene: 5. For the CDR3, the DNA is TGCGCCAGCAGTGTAAGGACAGGCCCCTACGAGCAGTACTTC. Protein product: CASSVRTGPYEQYF.

The gene calls are TRBV6-1 and TRBJ1-1; 8 bases fit TRBD1. J lost 1 base, V lost 2 bases, and 3 bases had no gene match. This CDR3 comprises 15 residues. The germline CDR1 and CDR2 sequences are MNHNS and SASEGT. CDR3 loop: CASSERTGWNTEAFF. CDR3 nucleotides: TGTGCCAGCAGTGAACGGACAGGGTGGAACACTGAAGCTTTCTTT.

The chain uses TRBV14 and TRBJ2-3, with TRBD1 as a possible D gene (6 bases). The germline CDR1 and CDR2 sequences are SGHDN and FVKESK. CDR3 size: 13 residues. V gave up 3 bases and J gave up 5 bases, with 9 bases separating them. This CDR3 is CASSQGAGDTQYF. For the CDR3, the DNA is TGTGCCAGCAGCCAGGGGGCTGGAGATACGCAGTATTTT.